This TCR beta chain was retrieved from a study of Graves' ophthalmopathy and Graves' hyperthyroidism. As for the study in general: Investigators collected peripheral blood at initial diagnosis, before any treatment was given. Study conclusions and caveats: Forecasting of ophthalmopathy progression by the model achieved 70.59% sensitivity and less than 80% specificity.

A word on this clonotype: Antigen specificity is unknown.

Scientists amplified the TCR beta CDR3 regions from RNA transcripts. A first-round RT-PCR used HTBI primers, followed by a second-round multiplex PCR. TCRdb processed the multiplex PCR reads anew with MiXCR; each CDR3 protein has one entry. The data show approximately 460,000 distinct CDR3 sequences, around 14% seen once. It was from 9.5 to 10 ml of fresh peripheral blood that the PBMCs came. The germline V gene has CDR1 SGHTA and CDR2 FQGNSA. V lost 6 bases, J lost 5 bases, and 6 bases stayed unmatched. The CDR3 length is 14 residues. Material for sequencing was blood. The V call is TRBV7-2, the J call TRBJ2-7; 11 nucleotides line up with TRBD2. This clonotype originated in a woman aged 25 to 39 with Graves' ophthalmopathy. The CDR3 is CASRFSGGADEQYF. The CDR3 DNA is TGTGCCAGCAGATTTAGCGGGGGGGCCGACGAGCAGTACTTC.